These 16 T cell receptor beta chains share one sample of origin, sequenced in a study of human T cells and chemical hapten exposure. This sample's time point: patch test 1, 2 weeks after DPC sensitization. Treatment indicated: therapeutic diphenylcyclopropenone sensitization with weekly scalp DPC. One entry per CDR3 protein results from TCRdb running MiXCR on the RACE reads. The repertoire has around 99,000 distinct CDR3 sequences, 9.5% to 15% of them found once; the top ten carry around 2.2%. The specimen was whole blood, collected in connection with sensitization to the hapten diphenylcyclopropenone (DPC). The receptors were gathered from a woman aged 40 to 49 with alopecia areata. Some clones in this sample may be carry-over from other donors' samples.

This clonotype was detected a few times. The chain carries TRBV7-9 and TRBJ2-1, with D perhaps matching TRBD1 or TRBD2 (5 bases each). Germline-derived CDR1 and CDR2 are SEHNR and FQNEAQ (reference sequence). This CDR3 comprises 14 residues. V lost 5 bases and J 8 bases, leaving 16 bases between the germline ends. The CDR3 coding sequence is TGTGCCAGCAGCGTTACGGGGCAGGTCTATGAGCAGTTCTTC. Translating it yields CASSVTGQVYEQFF.

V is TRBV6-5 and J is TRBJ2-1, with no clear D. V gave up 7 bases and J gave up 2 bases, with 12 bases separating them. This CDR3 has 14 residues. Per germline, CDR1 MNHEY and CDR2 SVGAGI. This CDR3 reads CASKTLGTYNEQFF. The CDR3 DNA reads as TGTGCCAGCAAAACCCTGGGTACCTACAATGAGCAGTTCTTC.

This chain's CDR3 is CASTLFPGAGNTIYF. Written as DNA, the CDR3 is TGTGCCAGCACCTTATTTCCGGGGGCAGGAAACACCATATATTTT. This chain joins TRBV9 and TRBJ1-3, with D perhaps TRBD1 (6 bases). CDR3 length equals 15 residues. Between the trimmed V and J ends, which lost 6 bases and 4 bases, there was a span of 17 bases. The germline V gene has CDR1 SGDLS and CDR2 YYNGEE.

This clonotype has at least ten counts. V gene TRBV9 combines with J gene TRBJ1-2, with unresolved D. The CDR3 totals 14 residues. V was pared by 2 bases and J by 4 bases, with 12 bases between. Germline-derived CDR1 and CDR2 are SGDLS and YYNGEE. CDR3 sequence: CASSVNQEGYGYTF. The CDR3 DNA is TGTGCCAGCAGCGTGAATCAAGAGGGCTATGGCTACACCTTC.

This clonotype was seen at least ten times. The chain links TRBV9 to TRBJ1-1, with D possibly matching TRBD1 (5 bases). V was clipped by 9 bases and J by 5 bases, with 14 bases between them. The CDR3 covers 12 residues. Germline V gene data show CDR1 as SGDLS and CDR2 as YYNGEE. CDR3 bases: TGTGCCACCGGGAGGACACAGACTGAAGCTTTCTTT. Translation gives CATGRTQTEAFF.

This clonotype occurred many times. CDR3 region: CASSLTGSGANVLTF. The CDR3 bases are TGCGCCAGCAGCTTGACGGGGTCCGGGGCCAACGTCCTGACTTTC. V gene TRBV5-1 combines with J gene TRBJ2-6, with D maybe TRBD2 (5 bases). The V end lost 1 base, the J end lost 4 bases, and 9 bases lay between the germline ends. The CDR3 has 15 residues. CDR1 and CDR2 (germline): SGHRS, YFSETQ.

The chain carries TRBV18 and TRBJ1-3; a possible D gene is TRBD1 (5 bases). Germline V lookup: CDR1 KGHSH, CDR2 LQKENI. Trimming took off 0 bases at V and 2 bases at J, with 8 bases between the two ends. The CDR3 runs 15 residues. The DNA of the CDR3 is TGTGCCAGCTCACCACCGGCGACAGCTGGAAACACCATATATTTT. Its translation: CASSPPATAGNTIYF.

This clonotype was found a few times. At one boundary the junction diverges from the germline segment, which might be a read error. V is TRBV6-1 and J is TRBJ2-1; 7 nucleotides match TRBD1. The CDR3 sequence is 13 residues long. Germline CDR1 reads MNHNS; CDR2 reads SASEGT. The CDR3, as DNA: TGTGCCAGCAGTGAAGCCGGGACAGCACCCCCCCTCTTC. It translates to CASSEAGTAPPLF.

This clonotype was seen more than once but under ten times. CDR3 sequence reads: CASSYSSSYEQYF. CDR3 bases: TGTGCCAGCAGTTACTCCAGTTCCTACGAGCAGTACTTC. The chain couples TRBV6-2 or TRBV6-3 to TRBJ2-7, with D uncertain. V gave up 0 bases and J gave up 1 base, with 4 bases separating them. In germline, CDR1 is MNHEY, CDR2 SVGEGT. This CDR3 spans 13 amino acids.

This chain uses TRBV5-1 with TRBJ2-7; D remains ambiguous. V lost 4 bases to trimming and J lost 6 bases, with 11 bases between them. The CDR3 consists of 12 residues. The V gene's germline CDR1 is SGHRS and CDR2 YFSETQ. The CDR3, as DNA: TGCGCCAGCAGCGCCCCCGAAGCCGAGCAGTACTTC. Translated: CASSAPEAEQYF.

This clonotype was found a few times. CDR3 sequence: CASSSAGQGRNYGYTF. In DNA form, the CDR3 reads TGCGCCAGCAGCTCCGCCGGGCAGGGGAGAAACTATGGCTACACCTTC. The chain joins TRBV5-1 to TRBJ1-2; weak D call: TRBD1 (6 bases). From germline, CDR1 is SGHRS and CDR2 YFSETQ. V lost 3 bases and J lost 2, with 17 bases in between. The CDR3 sequence is 16 residues long. Together with reference TRBV5-1 and TRBJ1-2, the CDR3 gives the full variable domain: KAGVTQTPRYLIKTRGQQVTLSCSPISGHRSVSWYQQTPGQGLQFLFEYFSETQRNKGNFPGRFSGRQFSNSRSEMNVSTLELGDSALYLCASSSAGQGRNYGYTFGSGTRLTVV.

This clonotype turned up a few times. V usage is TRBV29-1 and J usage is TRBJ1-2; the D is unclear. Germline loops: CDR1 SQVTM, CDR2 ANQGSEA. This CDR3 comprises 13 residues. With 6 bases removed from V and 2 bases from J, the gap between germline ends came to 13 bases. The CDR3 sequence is CSVTTSTNYGYTF. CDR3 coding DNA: TGCAGCGTCACGACAAGTACCAACTATGGCTACACCTTC.

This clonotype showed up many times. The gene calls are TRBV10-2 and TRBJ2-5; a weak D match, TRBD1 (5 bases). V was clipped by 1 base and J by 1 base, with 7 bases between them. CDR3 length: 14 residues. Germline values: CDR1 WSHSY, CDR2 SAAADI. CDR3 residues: CASSEYRTQETQYF. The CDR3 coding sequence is TGCGCCAGCAGTGAGTACAGGACCCAAGAGACCCAGTACTTC.

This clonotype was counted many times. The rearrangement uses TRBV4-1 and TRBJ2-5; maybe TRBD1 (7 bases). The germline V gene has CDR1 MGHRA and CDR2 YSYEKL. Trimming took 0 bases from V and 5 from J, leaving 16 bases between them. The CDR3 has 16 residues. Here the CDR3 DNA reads TGCGCCAGCAGCCAAGAGGGCAGGGGGAGGCATGAGACCCAGTACTTC. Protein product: CASSQEGRGRHETQYF.

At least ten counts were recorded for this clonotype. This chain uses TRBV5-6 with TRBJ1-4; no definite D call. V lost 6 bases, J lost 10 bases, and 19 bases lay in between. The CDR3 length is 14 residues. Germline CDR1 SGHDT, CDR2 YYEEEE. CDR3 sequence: CASTPGPLSGKLFF. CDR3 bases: TGTGCCAGCACCCCCGGGCCCCTATCTGGAAAACTGTTTTTT.

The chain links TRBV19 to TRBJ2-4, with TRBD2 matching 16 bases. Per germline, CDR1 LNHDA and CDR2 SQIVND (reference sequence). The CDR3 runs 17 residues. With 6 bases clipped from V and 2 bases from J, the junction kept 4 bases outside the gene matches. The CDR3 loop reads CASSSGLAGGPKNIQYF. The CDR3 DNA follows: TGTGCCAGTAGCTCGGGACTAGCGGGAGGGCCCAAAAACATTCAGTACTTC.